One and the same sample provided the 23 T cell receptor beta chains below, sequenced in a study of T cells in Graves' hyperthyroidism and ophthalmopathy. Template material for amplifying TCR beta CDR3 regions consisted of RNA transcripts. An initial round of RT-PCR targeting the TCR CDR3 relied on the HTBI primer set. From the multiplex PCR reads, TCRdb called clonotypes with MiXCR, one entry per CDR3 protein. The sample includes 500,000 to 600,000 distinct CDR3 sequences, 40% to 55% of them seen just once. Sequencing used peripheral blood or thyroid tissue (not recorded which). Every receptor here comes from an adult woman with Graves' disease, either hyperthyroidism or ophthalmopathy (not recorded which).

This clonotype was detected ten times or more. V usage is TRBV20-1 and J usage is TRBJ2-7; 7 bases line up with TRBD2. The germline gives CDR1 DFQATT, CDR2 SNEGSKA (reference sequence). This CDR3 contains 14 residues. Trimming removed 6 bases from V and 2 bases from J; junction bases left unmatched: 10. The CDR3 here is CSAASSGAPYEQYF. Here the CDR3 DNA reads TGCAGTGCAGCTTCTAGCGGAGCTCCCTACGAGCAGTACTTC.

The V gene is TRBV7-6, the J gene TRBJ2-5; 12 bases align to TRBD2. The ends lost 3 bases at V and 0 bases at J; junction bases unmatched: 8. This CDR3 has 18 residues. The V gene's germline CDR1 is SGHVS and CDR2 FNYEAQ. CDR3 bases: TGTGCCAGCAGCTTGGATGGGACTAGCGGGTGGGACCAAGAGACCCAGTACTTC. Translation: CASSLDGTSGWDQETQYF. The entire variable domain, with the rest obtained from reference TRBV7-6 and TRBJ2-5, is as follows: GAGVSQSPRYKVTKRGQDVALRCDPISGHVSLYWYRQALGQGPEFLTYFNYEAQQDKSGLPNDRFSAERPEGSISTLTIQRTEQRDSAMYRCASSLDGTSGWDQETQYFGPGTRLLVL.

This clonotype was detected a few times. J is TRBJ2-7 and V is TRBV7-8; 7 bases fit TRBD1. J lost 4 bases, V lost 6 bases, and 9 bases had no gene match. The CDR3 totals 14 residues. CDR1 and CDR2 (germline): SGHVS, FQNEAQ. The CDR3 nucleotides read TGTGCCAGCAGTTTCGGACAGGCAGTATACGAGCAGTACTTC. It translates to CASSFGQAVYEQYF.

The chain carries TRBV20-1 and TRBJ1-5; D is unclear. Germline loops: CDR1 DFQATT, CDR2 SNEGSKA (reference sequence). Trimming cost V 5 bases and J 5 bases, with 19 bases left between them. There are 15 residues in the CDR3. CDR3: CSAAQARMGYQPQHF. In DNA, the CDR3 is TGCAGTGCTGCACAAGCCCGGATGGGGTATCAGCCCCAGCATTTT.

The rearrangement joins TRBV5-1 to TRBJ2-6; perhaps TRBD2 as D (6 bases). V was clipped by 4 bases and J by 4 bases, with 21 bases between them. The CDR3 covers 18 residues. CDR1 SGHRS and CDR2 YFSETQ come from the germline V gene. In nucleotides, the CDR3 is TGCGCCAGCAGCAAGAGTGGGGGGACCCACACCGGGGCCAACGTCCTGACTTTC. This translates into CASSKSGGTHTGANVLTF.

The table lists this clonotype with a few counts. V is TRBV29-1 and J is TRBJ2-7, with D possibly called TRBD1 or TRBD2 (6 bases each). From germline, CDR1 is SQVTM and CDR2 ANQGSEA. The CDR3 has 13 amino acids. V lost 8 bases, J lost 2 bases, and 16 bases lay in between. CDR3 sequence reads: CSSLGGRTYEQYF. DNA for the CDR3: TGCAGCAGTTTAGGGGGGAGGACCTACGAGCAGTACTTC.

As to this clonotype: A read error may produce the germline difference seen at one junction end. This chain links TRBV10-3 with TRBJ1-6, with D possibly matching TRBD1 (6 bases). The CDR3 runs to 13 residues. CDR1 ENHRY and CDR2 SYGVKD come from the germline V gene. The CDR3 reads CAFSRQENAPLHF. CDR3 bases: TGTGCCTTCAGCAGACAGGAGAATGCACCCCTCCACTTT.

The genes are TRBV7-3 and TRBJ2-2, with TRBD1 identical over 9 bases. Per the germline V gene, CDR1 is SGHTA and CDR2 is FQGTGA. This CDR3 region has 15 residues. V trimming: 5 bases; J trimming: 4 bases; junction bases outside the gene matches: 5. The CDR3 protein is CASSGDRVITGELFF. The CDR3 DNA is TGTGCCAGCAGCGGGGACAGGGTAATCACCGGGGAGCTGTTTTTT.

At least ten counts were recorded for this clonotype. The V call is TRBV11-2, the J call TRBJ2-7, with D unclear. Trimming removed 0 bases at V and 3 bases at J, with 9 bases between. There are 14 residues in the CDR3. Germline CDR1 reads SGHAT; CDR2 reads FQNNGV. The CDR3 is CASSLELGGYEQYF. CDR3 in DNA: TGTGCCAGCAGCTTAGAGCTGGGCGGCTACGAGCAGTACTTC.

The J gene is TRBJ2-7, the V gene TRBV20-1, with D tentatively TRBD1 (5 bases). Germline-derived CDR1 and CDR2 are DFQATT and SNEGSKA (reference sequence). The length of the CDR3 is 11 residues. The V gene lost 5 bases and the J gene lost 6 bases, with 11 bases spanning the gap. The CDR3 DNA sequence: TGCAGTGCTCAGGGTAGGACCGAGCAGTACTTC. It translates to CSAQGRTEQYF.

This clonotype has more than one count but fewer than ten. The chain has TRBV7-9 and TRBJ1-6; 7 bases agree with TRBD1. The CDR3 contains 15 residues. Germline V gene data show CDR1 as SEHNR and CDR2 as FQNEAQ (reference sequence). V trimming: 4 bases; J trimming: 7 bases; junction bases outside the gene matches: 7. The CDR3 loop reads CASSSSGTANSPLHF. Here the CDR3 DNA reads TGTGCCAGCAGCTCCTCCGGGACAGCGAATTCACCCCTCCACTTT.

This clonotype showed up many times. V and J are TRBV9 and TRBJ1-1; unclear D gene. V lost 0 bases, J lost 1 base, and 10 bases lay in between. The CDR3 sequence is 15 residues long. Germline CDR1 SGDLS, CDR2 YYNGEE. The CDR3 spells CASSVGPGENTEAFF. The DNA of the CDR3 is TGTGCCAGCAGCGTAGGACCCGGGGAGAACACTGAAGCTTTCTTT.

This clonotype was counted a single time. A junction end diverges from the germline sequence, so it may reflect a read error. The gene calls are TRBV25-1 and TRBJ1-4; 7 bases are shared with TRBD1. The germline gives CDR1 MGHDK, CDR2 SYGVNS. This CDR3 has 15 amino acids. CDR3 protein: CACSASGTVGEKLFF. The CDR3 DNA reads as TGTGCCTGCAGTGCTTCCGGGACAGTCGGTGAAAAACTGTTTTTT.

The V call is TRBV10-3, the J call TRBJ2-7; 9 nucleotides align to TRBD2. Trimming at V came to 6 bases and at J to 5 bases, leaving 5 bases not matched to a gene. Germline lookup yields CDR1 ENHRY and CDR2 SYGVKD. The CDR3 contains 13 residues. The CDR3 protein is CAIRGGRENEQYF. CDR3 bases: TGTGCCATCAGGGGCGGGAGGGAAAACGAGCAGTACTTC.

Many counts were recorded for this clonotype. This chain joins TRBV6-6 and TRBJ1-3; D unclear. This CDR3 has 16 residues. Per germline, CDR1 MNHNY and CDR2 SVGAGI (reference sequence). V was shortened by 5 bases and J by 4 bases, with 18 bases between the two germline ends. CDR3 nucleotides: TGTGCCAGCAGTGCGCGTCCGGGCTTGCAGGGAAACACCATATATTTT. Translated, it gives CASSARPGLQGNTIYF.

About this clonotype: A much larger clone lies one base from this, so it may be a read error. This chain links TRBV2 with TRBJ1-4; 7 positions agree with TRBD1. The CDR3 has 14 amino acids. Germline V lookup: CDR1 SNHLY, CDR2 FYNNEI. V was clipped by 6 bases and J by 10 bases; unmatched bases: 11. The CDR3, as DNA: TGTGCCAGCAGCCCTGGTACAGGGGCGCGAAAACTGTTTTTT. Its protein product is CASSPGTGARKLFF.

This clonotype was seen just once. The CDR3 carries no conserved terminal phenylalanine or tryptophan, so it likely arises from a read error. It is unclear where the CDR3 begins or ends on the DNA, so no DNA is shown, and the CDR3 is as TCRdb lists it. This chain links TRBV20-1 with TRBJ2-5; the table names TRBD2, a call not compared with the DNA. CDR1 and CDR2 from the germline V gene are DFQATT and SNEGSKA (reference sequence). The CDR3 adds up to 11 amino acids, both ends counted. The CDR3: CSCGTSGSTNT.

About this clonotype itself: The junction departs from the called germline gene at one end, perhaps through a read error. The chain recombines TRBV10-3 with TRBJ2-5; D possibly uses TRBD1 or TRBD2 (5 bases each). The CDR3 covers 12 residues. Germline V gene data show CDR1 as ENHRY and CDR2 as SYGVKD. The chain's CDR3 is CATWDGKDTQYF. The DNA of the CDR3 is TGTGCCACCTGGGACGGTAAAGACACCCAGTACTTC.

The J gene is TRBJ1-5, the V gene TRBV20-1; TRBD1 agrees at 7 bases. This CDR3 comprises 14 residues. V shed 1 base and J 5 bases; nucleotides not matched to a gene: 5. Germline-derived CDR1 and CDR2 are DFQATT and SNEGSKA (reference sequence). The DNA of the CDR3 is TGCAGTGCTAGAGTCCGGGACAGTTATCAGCCCCAGCATTTT. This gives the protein CSARVRDSYQPQHF.

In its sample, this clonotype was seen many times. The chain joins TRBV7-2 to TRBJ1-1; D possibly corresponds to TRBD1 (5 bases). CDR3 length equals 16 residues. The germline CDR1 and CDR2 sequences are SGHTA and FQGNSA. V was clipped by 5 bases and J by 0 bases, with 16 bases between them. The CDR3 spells CASSVRVGRVNTEAFF. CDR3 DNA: TGTGCCAGCAGCGTCCGTGTGGGCAGGGTGAACACTGAAGCTTTCTTT.

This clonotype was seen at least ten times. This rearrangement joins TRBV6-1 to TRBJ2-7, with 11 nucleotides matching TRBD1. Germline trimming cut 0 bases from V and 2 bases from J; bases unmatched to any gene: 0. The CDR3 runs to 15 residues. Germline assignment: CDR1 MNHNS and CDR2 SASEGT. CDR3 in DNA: TGTGCCAGCAGTGAAGCGGACAGGGGGCCCTACGAGCAGTACTTC. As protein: CASSEADRGPYEQYF.

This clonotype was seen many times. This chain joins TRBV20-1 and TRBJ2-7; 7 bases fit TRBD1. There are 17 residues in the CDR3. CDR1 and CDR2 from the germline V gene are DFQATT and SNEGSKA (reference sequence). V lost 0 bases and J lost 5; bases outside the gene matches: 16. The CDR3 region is CSARDRIDRVTVHEQYF. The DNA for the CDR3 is TGCAGTGCTAGAGATCGGATTGACAGGGTTACGGTTCACGAGCAGTACTTC.

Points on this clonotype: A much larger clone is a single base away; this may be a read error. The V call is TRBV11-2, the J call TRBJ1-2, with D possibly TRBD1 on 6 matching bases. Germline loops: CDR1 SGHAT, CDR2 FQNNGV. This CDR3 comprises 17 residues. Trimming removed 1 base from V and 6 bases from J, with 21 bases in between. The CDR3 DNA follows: TGTGCCAGCAGCTTAGCTTCCTCGGCGCCAGGGGACGATGGCTACACCTTC. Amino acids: CASSLASSAPGDDGYTF.